This is a list of T cell receptor beta chains from one sample in a study of cytomegalovirus exposure and HLA in healthy donors. The table came from immunoSEQ multiplex PCR; TCRdb's copy has only in-frame clones and leaves some out. Among around 350,000 clones, roughly 85% were seen once, and the ten largest hold 0.8% to 0.85%. The sample comprised PBMCs. Source of these receptors: a woman between 18 and 30 years old in good health and CMV-seronegative. CDR3s include the opening cysteine and the closing phenylalanine or tryptophan. The order of the fields is D gene, V gene, J gene, clone size, CDR3 DNA, CDR3 protein. A D gene is named only where the DNA matches it firmly. The size field is filled for only some rows; it gives once, few, many or a size class.

D gene: TRBD1; V gene: TRBV6-1; J gene: TRBJ1-1; clone size: .; CDR3 DNA: TGTGCCGGAGAGGGGGCGGGGAACACTGAAGCTTTCTTT; CDR3 protein: CAGEGAGNTEAFF
D gene: TRBD1; V gene: TRBV15; J gene: TRBJ2-7; clone size: .; CDR3 DNA: TGTGCCACCAGCCTTTATGGACAGGGGATCTACGAGCAGTACTTC; CDR3 protein: CATSLYGQGIYEQYF
D gene: .; V gene: TRBV30; J gene: TRBJ2-1; clone size: .; CDR3 DNA: TGTGCCTGGAGGGGAGATGGCTTCCGTGAGCAGTTCTTC; CDR3 protein: CAWRGDGFREQFF
D gene: TRBD1; V gene: TRBV28; J gene: TRBJ1-3; clone size: .; CDR3 DNA: TGTGCCAGCAGTTTCGACAGGGGGTCTGGAAACACCATATATTTT; CDR3 protein: CASSFDRGSGNTIYF
D gene: .; V gene: TRBV6-1; J gene: TRBJ2-5; clone size: .; CDR3 DNA: TGTGCCAGCAGTGAAGTCGCGGGTGGCCAAGAGACCCAGTACTTC; CDR3 protein: CASSEVAGGQETQYF
D gene: .; V gene: TRBV6-5; J gene: TRBJ2-3; clone size: .; CDR3 DNA: TGTGCCAGCAGTTACTCGGACTCTGACCCCGAGTATTTT; CDR3 protein: CASSYSDSDPEYF
D gene: TRBD2; V gene: TRBV7-8; J gene: TRBJ2-1; clone size: .; CDR3 DNA: TGTGCCAGCAGCTTCCCGGGACTAGCGGGGGCCCTCTACAATGAGCAGTTCTTC; CDR3 protein: CASSFPGLAGALYNEQFF
D gene: .; V gene: TRBV10-3; J gene: TRBJ2-1; clone size: .; CDR3 DNA: TGTGCCACCCTCGGCGAGCGGTACAATGAGCAGTTCTTC; CDR3 protein: CATLGERYNEQFF
D gene: .; V gene: TRBV15; J gene: TRBJ2-5; clone size: once; CDR3 DNA: TGTGCCACCAGCAGAGAACGGGATTTCGGGACCCAGTACTTC; CDR3 protein: CATSRERDFGTQYF
D gene: .; V gene: TRBV4-1; J gene: TRBJ1-2; clone size: .; CDR3 DNA: TGCGCCAGCAGCCATCGAGCCGGGACAAAATCTGATGGCTACACCTTC; CDR3 protein: CASSHRAGTKSDGYTF
D gene: .; V gene: TRBV4-1; J gene: TRBJ2-3; clone size: .; CDR3 DNA: TGCGCCAGCAGCCAAGTAAGGGGGAGCACAGATACGCAGTATTTT; CDR3 protein: CASSQVRGSTDTQYF
D gene: TRBD1; V gene: TRBV9; J gene: TRBJ2-3; clone size: .; CDR3 DNA: TGTGCCAGCAGCATCAGGGGGCGGACAGATACGCAGTATTTT; CDR3 protein: CASSIRGRTDTQYF
D gene: TRBD1; V gene: TRBV6-1; J gene: TRBJ1-3; clone size: .; CDR3 DNA: TGTGCCAGCAGTGAAGTCTCTGGACAGGTTCTCTCTGGAAACACCATATATTTT; CDR3 protein: CASSEVSGQVLSGNTIYF
D gene: .; V gene: TRBV11-2; J gene: TRBJ2-7; clone size: .; CDR3 DNA: TGTGCCAGCAGCTTAGTCCCAGCGGCTCCCAACGAGCAGTACTTC; CDR3 protein: CASSLVPAAPNEQYF
D gene: .; V gene: TRBV12-5; J gene: TRBJ2-1; clone size: .; CDR3 DNA: TGTGCTAGTGGTTTGGCCAGGGGGCAGTTCTTC; CDR3 protein: CASGLARGQFF
D gene: .; V gene: TRBV9; J gene: TRBJ2-1; clone size: once; CDR3 DNA: TGTGCCAGCAGCGTAGAAGGTAGCGGCTACAATGAGCAGTTCTTC; CDR3 protein: CASSVEGSGYNEQFF
D gene: TRBD1; V gene: TRBV28; J gene: TRBJ2-1; clone size: few; CDR3 DNA: TGTGCCAGCAGTTTCCGGGACAGGGCGATCAATGAGCAGTTCTTC; CDR3 protein: CASSFRDRAINEQFF
D gene: .; V gene: TRBV19; J gene: TRBJ2-2; clone size: .; CDR3 DNA: TGTGCCAGTAGTATATGGGGGCAGGGTGACACCGGGGAGCTGTTTTTT; CDR3 protein: CASSIWGQGDTGELFF
D gene: TRBD2; V gene: TRBV18; J gene: TRBJ2-3; clone size: .; CDR3 DNA: TGTGCCAGCTCACCCAAATCCGGACTAGCGGGAGAGATGGTGAGCACAGATACGCAGTATTTT; CDR3 protein: CASSPKSGLAGEMVSTDTQYF
D gene: TRBD1; V gene: TRBV6-6; J gene: TRBJ1-2; clone size: .; CDR3 DNA: TGTGCCAGCACCCACCAAGGACAGGGCTTCTATGGCTACACCTTC; CDR3 protein: CASTHQGQGFYGYTF
D gene: .; V gene: TRBV27; J gene: TRBJ2-2; clone size: .; CDR3 DNA: TGTGCCAGCAGTTACCAAACAGGCACCGGGGAGCTGTTTTTT; CDR3 protein: CASSYQTGTGELFF
D gene: .; V gene: TRBV18; J gene: TRBJ2-7; clone size: .; CDR3 DNA: TGTGCCAGCTCACCGCTAGGTTACCACGAGCAGTACTTC; CDR3 protein: CASSPLGYHEQYF
D gene: .; V gene: TRBV2; J gene: TRBJ2-1; clone size: .; CDR3 DNA: TGTGCCAGCAGGACAGATTACAATGAGCAGTTCTTC; CDR3 protein: CASRTDYNEQFF
D gene: .; V gene: TRBV27; J gene: TRBJ2-5; clone size: .; CDR3 DNA: TGTGCCAGCAGTCGCGGGACAGCGGGAGAGACCCAGTACTTC; CDR3 protein: CASSRGTAGETQYF
D gene: .; V gene: TRBV21-1; J gene: TRBJ2-7; clone size: .; CDR3 DNA: TGTGCCAGCAGCAAATCCGTTTCCTACGAGCAGTACTTC; CDR3 protein: CASSKSVSYEQYF
D gene: .; V gene: TRBV5-1; J gene: TRBJ1-2; clone size: .; CDR3 DNA: TGCGCCAGCAGCTACCCGGGGGTGGCCTATGGCTACACCTTC; CDR3 protein: CASSYPGVAYGYTF
D gene: TRBD1; V gene: TRBV7-8; J gene: TRBJ1-2; clone size: .; CDR3 DNA: TGTGCCAGCAGCTTCAGCCCTTACGCAGGGGGAGATCGCTATGGCTACACCTTC; CDR3 protein: CASSFSPYAGGDRYGYTF
D gene: TRBD1; V gene: TRBV29-1; J gene: TRBJ2-7; clone size: .; CDR3 DNA: TGCAGCGTCCGGGACAGGGGATCCTACGAGCAGTACTTC; CDR3 protein: CSVRDRGSYEQYF
D gene: .; V gene: TRBV27; J gene: TRBJ2-1; clone size: .; CDR3 DNA: TGTGCCAGCAGTCCCCGGGGATGGGCGAATGAGCAGTTCTTC; CDR3 protein: CASSPRGWANEQFF
D gene: .; V gene: TRBV7-9; J gene: TRBJ1-1; clone size: once; CDR3 DNA: TGTGCCAGCAGCCTCGCCGCCAGGATGAACACTGAAGCTTTCTTT; CDR3 protein: CASSLAARMNTEAFF
D gene: TRBD2; V gene: TRBV25-1; J gene: TRBJ2-5; clone size: .; CDR3 DNA: TGTGCCAGCAGTGATTCGGAGGTAGCGGGGGTACAAGAGACCCAGTACTTC; CDR3 protein: CASSDSEVAGVQETQYF
D gene: TRBD2; V gene: TRBV5-5; J gene: TRBJ2-3; clone size: .; CDR3 DNA: TGTGCCAGCCGTCTATCTAGCGGGCGGCCAGATACGCAGTATTTT; CDR3 protein: CASRLSSGRPDTQYF
D gene: .; V gene: TRBV7-9; J gene: TRBJ2-2; clone size: .; CDR3 DNA: TGTGCCAGCAGCTTACTGAGTGGGAACACCGGGGAGCTGTTTTTT; CDR3 protein: CASSLLSGNTGELFF
D gene: .; V gene: TRBV6-1; J gene: TRBJ2-3; clone size: .; CDR3 DNA: TGTGCCAGCAGTGAGGTGGCCGTCGAAGATACGCAGTATTTT; CDR3 protein: CASSEVAVEDTQYF
D gene: TRBD1; V gene: TRBV9; J gene: TRBJ2-7; clone size: .; CDR3 DNA: TGTGCCAGCAGCGTAGACGCAGGGACAGGGCTTAGGTACGAGCAGTACTTC; CDR3 protein: CASSVDAGTGLRYEQYF
D gene: .; V gene: TRBV18; J gene: TRBJ2-7; clone size: .; CDR3 DNA: TGTGCCAGCTCACCAGAATACAGTAGGAGGTCAGACGAGCAGTACTTC; CDR3 protein: CASSPEYSRRSDEQYF
D gene: .; V gene: TRBV28; J gene: TRBJ2-5; clone size: .; CDR3 DNA: TGTGCCAGCAGTTCACAGGGGGTGGGAGGGGAAGAGACCCAGTACTTC; CDR3 protein: CASSSQGVGGEETQYF
D gene: .; V gene: TRBV30; J gene: TRBJ1-1; clone size: .; CDR3 DNA: TGTGCCTGGAATTTCGGGCACCGGGAGACTGAAGCTTTCTTT; CDR3 protein: CAWNFGHRETEAFF
D gene: TRBD1; V gene: TRBV30; J gene: TRBJ1-2; clone size: .; CDR3 DNA: TGTGCCTCGACAGGGGGGGAGGAAGGCTACACCTTC; CDR3 protein: CASTGGEEGYTF
D gene: .; V gene: TRBV30; J gene: TRBJ2-7; clone size: .; CDR3 DNA: TGTGCCGGGGGGGCCGGGTTCCAAGAGCAGTACTTC; CDR3 protein: CAGGAGFQEQYF
D gene: .; V gene: TRBV28; J gene: TRBJ2-3; clone size: .; CDR3 DNA: TGTGCCAGCAGTTTATTTAGCGGTGGGGATACGCAGTATTTT; CDR3 protein: CASSLFSGGDTQYF
D gene: TRBD1; V gene: TRBV18; J gene: TRBJ1-6; clone size: .; CDR3 DNA: TGTGCCAGCTCACCGGGACAGAATAATTCACCCCTCCACTTT; CDR3 protein: CASSPGQNNSPLHF
D gene: TRBD1; V gene: TRBV10-1; J gene: TRBJ1-1; clone size: .; CDR3 DNA: TGCGCCAGCAGTGGGGATCGGACAGGGATGCACACTGAAGCTTTCTTT; CDR3 protein: CASSGDRTGMHTEAFF
D gene: TRBD2; V gene: TRBV2; J gene: TRBJ2-2; clone size: .; CDR3 DNA: TGTGCCAGCAGTGGTGTTAGCGGGAGTAGAGGGGAGCTGTTTTTT; CDR3 protein: CASSGVSGSRGELFF